These T cell receptor beta chains were read from a single sample in a study of blood T cell repertoires in COVID-19. Only in-frame clones appear in the TCRdb table, and some are missing; sequencing was by immunoSEQ multiplex PCR. The sample carries 330,000 or so clones, 70% to 90% recorded once. Source material: PBMCs or T cells enriched from blood (not recorded which). These receptors were taken from a man between 35 and 55 years old in a cohort exposed to, infected with or recovered from COVID-19 (not recorded which). The CDR3 runs from the conserved cysteine through the conserved F or W. D genes are given only for firm matches. The size of a clone is reported for some rows only, either as once, few or many, or as a class for expanded clones.

clone_size: .; d_call: TRBD1; j_call: TRBJ1-1; v_call: TRBV7-9; cdr3_aa: CASSSSGTGMATEAFF; cdr3_nt: TGTGCCAGCAGCTCCTCAGGGACAGGAATGGCCACTGAAGCTTTCTTT
clone_size: .; d_call: .; j_call: TRBJ2-2; v_call: TRBV7-2; cdr3_aa: CASSLGGRGTGELFF; cdr3_nt: TGTGCCAGCAGCTTGGGGGGGCGTGGCACCGGGGAGCTGTTTTTT
clone_size: .; d_call: TRBD2; j_call: TRBJ2-3; v_call: TRBV30; cdr3_aa: CAWIEGGRKDTQYF; cdr3_nt: TGTGCCTGGATTGAAGGCGGGAGAAAAGATACGCAGTATTTT
clone_size: .; d_call: .; j_call: TRBJ1-4; v_call: TRBV28; cdr3_aa: CASSLWQGRGEKLFF; cdr3_nt: TGTGCCAGCAGTTTATGGCAGGGGCGAGGGGAAAAACTGTTTTTT
clone_size: .; d_call: TRBD2; j_call: TRBJ2-5; v_call: TRBV27; cdr3_aa: CASSPGLAGVVETQYF; cdr3_nt: TGTGCCAGCAGTCCCGGACTAGCGGGAGTCGTAGAGACCCAGTACTTC
clone_size: few; d_call: .; j_call: TRBJ2-1; v_call: TRBV3-1/TRBV3-2; cdr3_aa: CASSQGGRNEQFF; cdr3_nt: TGTGCCAGCAGCCAAGGAGGTAGGAATGAGCAGTTCTTC
clone_size: .; d_call: TRBD2; j_call: TRBJ2-3; v_call: TRBV6-5; cdr3_aa: CASREGLAGRDTQYF; cdr3_nt: TGTGCCAGCAGAGAGGGACTAGCGGGACGTGATACGCAGTATTTT
clone_size: .; d_call: TRBD1; j_call: TRBJ1-6; v_call: TRBV10-3; cdr3_aa: CAIRGGQGPSPLHF; cdr3_nt: TGTGCCATCAGAGGGGGACAGGGTCCCTCACCCCTCCACTTT
clone_size: once; d_call: TRBD2; j_call: TRBJ2-2; v_call: TRBV6-1; cdr3_aa: CASSEAVAGTGELFF; cdr3_nt: TGTGCCAGCAGTGAAGCGGTAGCGGGGACCGGGGAGCTGTTTTTT
clone_size: .; d_call: TRBD2; j_call: TRBJ2-7; v_call: TRBV19; cdr3_aa: CASSPAGVWEQYF; cdr3_nt: TGTGCCAGTAGTCCAGCGGGAGTATGGGAGCAGTACTTC
clone_size: .; d_call: .; j_call: TRBJ2-3; v_call: TRBV20-1; cdr3_aa: CSASSGTLGSTDTQYF; cdr3_nt: TGCAGTGCTAGTTCCGGGACATTAGGTAGCACAGATACGCAGTATTTT
clone_size: .; d_call: .; j_call: TRBJ1-3; v_call: TRBV7-9; cdr3_aa: CASSPPADRPGNTIYF; cdr3_nt: TGTGCCAGCAGCCCCCCCGCCGACAGGCCCGGAAACACCATATATTTT
clone_size: .; d_call: TRBD2; j_call: TRBJ2-6; v_call: TRBV9; cdr3_aa: CASSIAGGGANVLTF; cdr3_nt: TGTGCCAGCAGCATAGCGGGAGGTGGGGCCAACGTCCTGACTTTC
clone_size: .; d_call: TRBD1; j_call: TRBJ2-5; v_call: TRBV6-5; cdr3_aa: CASTGTGETQYF; cdr3_nt: TGTGCCAGTACCGGGACAGGGGAGACCCAGTACTTC
clone_size: .; d_call: TRBD1; j_call: TRBJ2-5; v_call: TRBV10-1; cdr3_aa: CASSSPGTGVETQYF; cdr3_nt: TGCGCCAGCAGTAGTCCCGGGACAGGGGTCGAGACCCAGTACTTC
clone_size: .; d_call: .; j_call: TRBJ2-7; v_call: TRBV11-2; cdr3_aa: CASSFFGGAYEQYF; cdr3_nt: TGTGCCAGCAGCTTTTTCGGAGGTGCCTACGAGCAGTACTTC
clone_size: .; d_call: TRBD1; j_call: TRBJ2-6; v_call: TRBV28; cdr3_aa: CASSFDRGISGANVLTF; cdr3_nt: TGTGCCAGCAGTTTCGACAGGGGGATATCTGGGGCCAACGTCCTGACTTTC
clone_size: .; d_call: TRBD1; j_call: TRBJ1-4; v_call: TRBV30; cdr3_aa: CAWNGQVAEKLFF; cdr3_nt: TGTGCCTGGAATGGACAGGTGGCTGAAAAACTGTTTTTT
clone_size: .; d_call: TRBD2; j_call: TRBJ2-5; v_call: TRBV28; cdr3_aa: CASSLLAGAGVETQYF; cdr3_nt: TGTGCCAGCAGTTTACTAGCGGGAGCCGGGGTAGAGACCCAGTACTTC
clone_size: .; d_call: TRBD2; j_call: TRBJ2-1; v_call: TRBV7-3; cdr3_aa: CASSTPSSGELTSYNEQFF; cdr3_nt: TGTGCCAGCAGCACCCCATCTAGCGGGGAGCTGACCTCCTACAATGAGCAGTTCTTC
clone_size: .; d_call: TRBD2; j_call: TRBJ2-7; v_call: TRBV18; cdr3_aa: CASSPGPGLAGGEQYF; cdr3_nt: TGTGCCAGCTCACCGGGGCCGGGACTAGCGGGAGGTGAGCAGTACTTC
clone_size: .; d_call: TRBD1; j_call: TRBJ1-4; v_call: TRBV30; cdr3_aa: CAWRYRGQSEKLFF; cdr3_nt: TGTGCCTGGAGATACAGGGGGCAGAGTGAAAAACTGTTTTTT
clone_size: .; d_call: TRBD1; j_call: TRBJ2-1; v_call: TRBV19; cdr3_aa: CASIKGTGTTNEQFF; cdr3_nt: TGTGCCAGTATAAAAGGGACAGGGACCACCAATGAGCAGTTCTTC
clone_size: .; d_call: .; j_call: TRBJ2-7; v_call: TRBV10-3; cdr3_aa: CAISLVEGHEQYF; cdr3_nt: TGTGCCATCAGCCTTGTTGAGGGTCACGAGCAGTACTTC
clone_size: .; d_call: TRBD2; j_call: TRBJ2-7; v_call: TRBV27; cdr3_aa: CASSAPGLAFYEQYF; cdr3_nt: TGTGCCAGCAGCGCCCCGGGACTAGCTTTCTACGAGCAGTACTTC
clone_size: .; d_call: TRBD2; j_call: TRBJ2-1; v_call: TRBV27; cdr3_aa: CASNLAGAYNEQFF; cdr3_nt: TGTGCCAGCAACCTAGCGGGTGCCTACAATGAGCAGTTCTTC
clone_size: .; d_call: .; j_call: TRBJ2-7; v_call: TRBV14; cdr3_aa: CASSQGRGPYEQYF; cdr3_nt: TGTGCCAGCAGCCAAGGCAGGGGCCCCTACGAGCAGTACTTC
clone_size: .; d_call: TRBD1; j_call: TRBJ1-3; v_call: TRBV10-3; cdr3_aa: CAISPTGYGNTIYF; cdr3_nt: TGTGCCATCAGTCCGACAGGGTATGGAAACACCATATATTTT
clone_size: .; d_call: TRBD1; j_call: TRBJ1-1; v_call: TRBV5-3; cdr3_aa: CGDRGPTEAFF; cdr3_nt: TGTGGGGACAGGGGGCCCACTGAAGCTTTCTTT
clone_size: .; d_call: TRBD1; j_call: TRBJ2-3; v_call: TRBV28; cdr3_aa: CASSFPTGIGTGLTDTQYF; cdr3_nt: TGTGCCAGCAGTTTCCCCACGGGAATCGGGACAGGACTCACAGATACGCAGTATTTT
clone_size: .; d_call: TRBD2; j_call: TRBJ2-1; v_call: TRBV5-1; cdr3_aa: CASMGEWASGYNEQFF; cdr3_nt: TGCGCCAGCATGGGGGAGTGGGCTAGCGGATACAATGAGCAGTTCTTC
clone_size: .; d_call: .; j_call: TRBJ2-6; v_call: TRBV5-1; cdr3_aa: CASSWGAGANVLTF; cdr3_nt: TGCGCCAGCAGTTGGGGCGCTGGGGCCAACGTCCTGACTTTC
clone_size: .; d_call: TRBD1; j_call: TRBJ2-1; v_call: TRBV5-8; cdr3_aa: CASSATGGTSSYNEQFF; cdr3_nt: TGTGCCAGCAGTGCGACAGGGGGAACCAGCTCCTACAATGAGCAGTTCTTC
clone_size: once; d_call: .; j_call: TRBJ1-2; v_call: TRBV7-9; cdr3_aa: CASSPPRDGYTF; cdr3_nt: TGTGCCAGCAGCCCCCCGCGGGATGGCTACACCTTC
clone_size: once; d_call: .; j_call: TRBJ1-5; v_call: TRBV19; cdr3_aa: CASRWEGMGQPQHF; cdr3_nt: TGTGCCAGTAGATGGGAGGGGATGGGACAGCCCCAGCATTTT
clone_size: .; d_call: .; j_call: TRBJ2-7; v_call: TRBV30; cdr3_aa: CAWSVVRGYEQYF; cdr3_nt: TGTGCCTGGAGTGTGGTTAGGGGGTACGAGCAGTACTTC
clone_size: .; d_call: TRBD1; j_call: TRBJ1-2; v_call: TRBV28; cdr3_aa: CASSLKTGDTFDYGYTF; cdr3_nt: TGTGCCAGCAGTTTAAAAACAGGGGATACGTTCGACTATGGCTACACCTTC
clone_size: .; d_call: TRBD1; j_call: TRBJ1-5; v_call: TRBV19; cdr3_aa: CASSRDRDQPQHF; cdr3_nt: TGTGCCAGTAGTAGGGACAGAGATCAGCCCCAGCATTTT
clone_size: .; d_call: TRBD1; j_call: TRBJ2-5; v_call: TRBV5-6; cdr3_aa: CASSWTGETQYF; cdr3_nt: TGTGCCAGCAGCTGGACAGGGGAGACCCAGTACTTC
clone_size: .; d_call: .; j_call: TRBJ2-7; v_call: TRBV18; cdr3_aa: CASSQLAIDTEQYF; cdr3_nt: TGTGCCAGCTCACAGCTAGCGATCGATACCGAGCAGTACTTC
clone_size: .; d_call: .; j_call: TRBJ2-3; v_call: TRBV19; cdr3_aa: CASSIARGRTDTQYF; cdr3_nt: TGTGCCAGTAGTATAGCCAGGGGTAGGACAGATACGCAGTATTTT
clone_size: .; d_call: TRBD2; j_call: TRBJ2-7; v_call: TRBV11-2; cdr3_aa: CASTWGGSYEQYF; cdr3_nt: TGTGCCAGCACTTGGGGGGGTTCCTACGAGCAGTACTTC
clone_size: .; d_call: .; j_call: TRBJ2-4; v_call: TRBV5-1; cdr3_aa: CASSLAGPQNIQYF; cdr3_nt: TGCGCCAGCAGCTTGGCAGGGCCCCAAAACATTCAGTACTTC
clone_size: .; d_call: TRBD1; j_call: TRBJ2-3; v_call: TRBV7-2; cdr3_aa: CASSLAHRTGTDTQYF; cdr3_nt: TGTGCCAGCAGCTTAGCCCACCGGACAGGGACAGATACGCAGTATTTT
clone_size: once; d_call: .; j_call: TRBJ1-3; v_call: TRBV5-1; cdr3_aa: CASSSGRGGRSGNTIYF; cdr3_nt: TGCGCCAGCAGCTCGGGACGGGGGGGCCGCTCTGGAAACACCATATATTTT
clone_size: .; d_call: .; j_call: TRBJ2-2; v_call: TRBV7-9; cdr3_aa: CASSFQRDTGELFF; cdr3_nt: TGTGCCAGCAGCTTTCAGCGAGACACCGGGGAGCTGTTTTTT
clone_size: once; d_call: TRBD2; j_call: TRBJ2-7; v_call: TRBV3-1/TRBV3-2; cdr3_aa: CASSRRLAGEQYF; cdr3_nt: TGTGCCAGCAGCCGCCGACTAGCGGGAGAGCAGTACTTC
clone_size: few; d_call: .; j_call: TRBJ1-4; v_call: TRBV28; cdr3_aa: CASSLVRGQLFF; cdr3_nt: TGTGCCAGCAGTTTAGTCCGAGGCCAACTGTTTTTT
clone_size: .; d_call: TRBD1; j_call: TRBJ2-7; v_call: TRBV28; cdr3_aa: CASSLGSDRDLEQYF; cdr3_nt: TGTGCCAGCAGTTTGGGTTCCGACAGGGACCTCGAGCAGTACTTC
clone_size: .; d_call: .; j_call: TRBJ2-5; v_call: TRBV7-9; cdr3_aa: CASSSPMREAQYF; cdr3_nt: TGTGCCAGCAGCTCACCTATGCGAGAGGCCCAGTACTTC
clone_size: once; d_call: TRBD1; j_call: TRBJ2-3; v_call: TRBV7-3; cdr3_aa: CASSYTGATDTQYF; cdr3_nt: TGTGCCAGCAGCTACACAGGGGCCACAGATACGCAGTATTTT
clone_size: once; d_call: .; j_call: TRBJ2-3; v_call: TRBV20-1; cdr3_aa: CSASGLGLTDTQYF; cdr3_nt: TGCAGTGCTAGTGGCCTAGGACTCACAGATACGCAGTATTTT
clone_size: .; d_call: .; j_call: TRBJ1-5; v_call: TRBV6-5; cdr3_aa: CASSYEGQPQHF; cdr3_nt: TGTGCCAGCAGTTACGAGGGCCAGCCCCAGCATTTT